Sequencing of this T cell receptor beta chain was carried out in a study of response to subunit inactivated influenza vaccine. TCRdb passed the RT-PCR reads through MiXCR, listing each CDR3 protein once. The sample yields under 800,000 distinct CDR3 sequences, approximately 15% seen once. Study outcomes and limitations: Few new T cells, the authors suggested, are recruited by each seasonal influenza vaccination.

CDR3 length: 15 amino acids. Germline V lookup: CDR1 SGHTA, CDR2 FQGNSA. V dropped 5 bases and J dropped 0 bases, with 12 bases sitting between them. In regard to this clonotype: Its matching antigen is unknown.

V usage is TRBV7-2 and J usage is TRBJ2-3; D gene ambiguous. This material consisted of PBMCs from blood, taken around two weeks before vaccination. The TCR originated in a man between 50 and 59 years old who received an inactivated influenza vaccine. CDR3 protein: CASSENGQSTDTQYF. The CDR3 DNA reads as TGTGCCAGCAGCGAGAACGGGCAAAGCACAGATACGCAGTATTTT.